This T cell receptor beta chain stems from a study of T cell repertoires in cytomegalovirus infection. This CDR3 is 14 amino acids long. The germline V and J ends were trimmed by 6 bases and 4 bases, with 15 bases remaining between them. CDR1 is MDHEN, CDR2 SYDVKM, per germline. MiXCR, applied by TCRdb to the reads, yields one record per CDR3 protein. Here the sample spans 100,000 to 150,000 distinct CDR3 sequences, around 32% being singletons. As regards this clonotype: Its antigen is currently unknown.

The chain recombines TRBV28 with TRBJ1-2; D not certain. The clonotype comes from a human donor in good health (CMV status not recorded). Some clones in this sample may be carry-over from other donors' samples. The sequencing here drew on CD8+ T cells from cultured PBMCs, taken from culture after CMV antigen stimulation. Here the CDR3 reads CASRFPGRVYGYTF. The CDR3 DNA reads TGTGCCAGCAGGTTCCCAGGACGCGTCTATGGCTACACCTTC.